Sequencing of this TCR beta chain was carried out in a study of synovial regulatory T cells in juvenile arthritis. Median disease duration was approximately seven years, range 0.2-19.1. Points on this clone: Its matching antigen is unknown.

CDR3 length: 13 residues. The nucleotide record is missing. Germline V gene data show CDR1 as WSHSY and CDR2 as SAAADI. The study's findings and limits: TCR diversity was lower in inflammation-associated blood Treg cells than in other blood Treg cells.

TCRdb's copy holds only in-frame clones and misses some; the assay was immunoSEQ multiplex PCR. This table holds 7,500 to 10,000 clones. The sample consisted of Treg cells from blood. As for subset: remaining (HLA-DR-negative) circulating blood Treg cells. This chain joins TRBV10-2 and TRBJ1-1; absent DNA, TCRdb's TRBD1 call cannot be checked. The receptor's source is a donor younger than 30 with juvenile idiopathic arthritis. CDR3 protein: CASRGQGNTEAFF.